This is a list of T cell receptor beta chains from one sample in a study of blood T cell repertoires in COVID-19. Sequencing was performed with immunoSEQ multiplex PCR; in TCRdb, only in-frame clones are kept and a portion is missing. This table holds fewer than 70,000 clones, around 87% found once. Material for sequencing was peripheral blood. These receptors were taken from a man aged 55 to 70 with active or convalescent COVID-19. The CDR3 runs from the conserved cysteine through the conserved F or W. Fields, in order: D gene, J gene, clone size, V gene, CDR3 DNA, CDR3 protein. D genes are given only for firm matches. A row's size may be missing; if present it is once, few, many or a size class.

D: TRBD1; J: TRBJ1-2; size: NA; V: TRBV28; DNA: TGTGCCAGCATACCATACCCCGACAGGGGGCGAAGCTACACCTTC; CDR3: CASIPYPDRGRSYTF
D: NA; J: TRBJ1-2; size: NA; V: TRBV5-6; DNA: TGTGCCAGCAGCTTGGGAGAATTTAACTATGGCTACACCTTC; CDR3: CASSLGEFNYGYTF
D: NA; J: TRBJ1-3; size: NA; V: TRBV5-1; DNA: TGCGCCAGCACTCCGGGACGGGAGACTCTAGGGATCTCTGGAAACACCATATATTTT; CDR3: CASTPGRETLGISGNTIYF
D: TRBD2; J: TRBJ2-3; size: NA; V: TRBV7-3; DNA: TGTGCCAGCAGCTCGGGACTAGCGGGGGGGAACACAGATACGCAGTATTTT; CDR3: CASSSGLAGGNTDTQYF
D: TRBD1; J: TRBJ1-6; size: NA; V: TRBV13; DNA: TGTGCCAGCAGCGGCAGATCGACAGGGGGCTCCTATAATTCACCCCTCCACTTT; CDR3: CASSGRSTGGSYNSPLHF
D: NA; J: TRBJ2-5; size: NA; V: TRBV9; DNA: TGTGCCAGCAGCGTAGGGACAGCCAAATCTCAAGAGACCCAGTACTTC; CDR3: CASSVGTAKSQETQYF
D: NA; J: TRBJ1-4; size: few; V: TRBV27; DNA: TGTGCCAGCAGTTTTCAAGCGGGGGAAAAACTGTTTTTT; CDR3: CASSFQAGEKLFF
D: NA; J: TRBJ2-7; size: NA; V: TRBV21-1; DNA: TGTGCCAGCAGCACGCCCGGGACTACTTCGGCGGAGCAGTACTTC; CDR3: CASSTPGTTSAEQYF
D: TRBD1; J: TRBJ2-5; size: once; V: TRBV6-5; DNA: TGTGCCAGCAGTTACCCCGGGACAGGCCAAGAGACCCAGTACTTC; CDR3: CASSYPGTGQETQYF
D: TRBD2; J: TRBJ2-2; size: NA; V: TRBV6-5; DNA: TGTGCCAGCAGTTTGCCGGGGACTAGTCAGGTCGGGGAGCTGTTTTTT; CDR3: CASSLPGTSQVGELFF
D: NA; J: TRBJ2-2; size: once; V: TRBV19; DNA: TGTGCCAGTAGTAGAGGACAGTCCACCGGGGAGCTGTTTTTT; CDR3: CASSRGQSTGELFF